These T cell receptor beta chains were read from a single sample in a study of T cell repertoires in cytomegalovirus infection. From the reads, TCRdb called clonotypes with MiXCR, one entry per CDR3 protein. The table shows 150,000 to 200,000 distinct CDR3 sequences, with approximately 30% occurring only once. The sample comprised PBMCs. The source of these receptors is a human donor in good health (CMV status not recorded). Some clones in this sample may be carry-over from other donors' samples. CDR3s include the opening cysteine and the closing phenylalanine or tryptophan. A D gene is named only where the DNA matches it firmly. Not every row has a clone size; where given, it reads once, few, many or a size class.

TRBV4-1	TRBJ1-6	once	TRBD1	TGCGCCAGCAGCCTCGTCGACAGGGATTCACCCCTCCACTTT	CASSLVDRDSPLHF
TRBV9	TRBJ2-4	.	TRBD1	TGTGCCAGCAGCGGCCGGGACAGTGGCCACATTCAGTACTTC	CASSGRDSGHIQYF
TRBV4-3	TRBJ2-5	.	.	TGCGCCAGCAGCCAAGATTGGGGGGTTTTCCAAGAGACCCAGTACTTC	CASSQDWGVFQETQYF
TRBV7-2	TRBJ2-5	many	TRBD2	TGTGCCAGCAGCTACCGGACTAGCGGGGCCGCCAGGGAGACCCAGTACTTC	CASSYRTSGAARETQYF
TRBV11-2	TRBJ1-5	.	.	TGTGCCAGCAGCTTAGATGGCGGAGGGAAGCCCCAGCATTTT	CASSLDGGGKPQHF
TRBV29-1	TRBJ1-1	few	TRBD1	TGCAGCGGGTCCGGGACAGGGCGCGACACTGAAGCTTTCTTT	CSGSGTGRDTEAFF
TRBV12-3/TRBV12-4	TRBJ2-2	.	.	TGTGCCAGCAGTTTAAGAGCGACGCACACCGGGGAGCTGTTTTTT	CASSLRATHTGELFF
TRBV7-9	TRBJ1-2	few	.	TGTGCCAGCAGCTTGGCTTGGGATGGCTACACCTTC	CASSLAWDGYTF
TRBV6-1	TRBJ2-7	.	.	TGTGCCAGCGGGGACCCCTACGAGCAGTACTTC	CASGDPYEQYF
TRBV7-2	TRBJ2-6	few	.	TGTGCCAGCAGCTTAGCGGGGGCTTCCGGGGCCAACGTCCTGACTTTC	CASSLAGASGANVLTF
TRBV3-1	TRBJ2-6	.	.	TGTGCCAGCAGCCTCTCGGGCTCTGGGGCCAACGTCCTGACTTTC	CASSLSGSGANVLTF
TRBV11-2	TRBJ2-2	.	.	TGTGCCAGCAGTAGGGGGACACTGAACACCGGGGAGCTGTTTTTT	CASSRGTLNTGELFF
TRBV7-2	TRBJ1-1	many	.	TGTGCCAGCAGCGTGGCCCCGAACACTGAAGCTTTCTTT	CASSVAPNTEAFF
TRBV11-2	TRBJ2-3	few	.	TGTGCCAGCAGCCGTCGAGGGGGAGAGGGTGATACGCAGTATTTT	CASSRRGGEGDTQYF
TRBV3-1	TRBJ2-1	.	.	TGTGCCAGCAGCCAAATCAGGGGAGGGAATGAGCAGTTCTTC	CASSQIRGGNEQFF
TRBV19	TRBJ1-4	.	.	TGTGCCAGTGCCCCTCGCCATCCAACTAATGAAAAACTGTTTTTT	CASAPRHPTNEKLFF
TRBV28	TRBJ1-5	few	.	TGTGCCAGCAGCGGGATGCCGCCCCAGCATTTT	CASSGMPPQHF
TRBV5-1	TRBJ1-1	few	.	TGCGCCAGCAGCCGTTTAGGGACCACAAAATTGAACACTGAAGCTTTCTTT	CASSRLGTTKLNTEAFF
TRBV5-6	TRBJ2-7	.	.	TGTGCCAGCAGCTTGAGGTTGCGAGGGACTGATCCCTACGAGCAGTACTTC	CASSLRLRGTDPYEQYF
TRBV11-1	TRBJ1-2	many	.	TGTGCCAGCAGCACCCGTACAGAGCCCTCAGGTGGCTACACCTTC	CASSTRTEPSGGYTF
TRBV12-3/TRBV12-4	TRBJ1-1	.	.	TGTGCCAGCCCGAACCGGGACACTTCCACTGAAGCTTTCTTT	CASPNRDTSTEAFF
TRBV6-2/TRBV6-3	TRBJ2-7	few	.	TGTGCCAGCAGTCAAGGGGCTAGCGAGCAGTACTTC	CASSQGASEQYF
TRBV2	TRBJ1-4	.	.	TGTGCCAGCAGTGAAGCTCCAGGATGGGATGAAAAACTGTTTTTT	CASSEAPGWDEKLFF
TRBV7-3	TRBJ1-3	.	.	TGTGCCAGCAGCTTAAACGGCCCCCCGACGTCTGGAAACACCATATATTTT	CASSLNGPPTSGNTIYF
TRBV11-1	TRBJ2-2	.	.	TGTGCCAGCAGCTTACCATCGGCGAACACCGGGGAGCTGTTTTTT	CASSLPSANTGELFF
TRBV7-2	TRBJ1-1	many	.	TGTGCCAGCAGTCTCGCGGGGGGCCCGAACACTGAAGCTTTCTTT	CASSLAGGPNTEAFF
TRBV7-2	TRBJ2-3	many	.	TGTGCCAGCAGGCGAACAGGAGCAGATACGCAGTATTTT	CASRRTGADTQYF
TRBV7-6	TRBJ2-7	.	.	TGTGCCAGCAGCTTAGCTGGGGTTACCTCCTACGAGCAGTACTTC	CASSLAGVTSYEQYF
TRBV20-1	TRBJ2-2	.	.	TGCAGTGCCCCCGCAGACAGGAACACCGGGGAGCTGTTTTTT	CSAPADRNTGELFF
TRBV27	TRBJ2-2	.	.	TGTGACAGCAGTTTTCAACCCGCGAACACCGGGGAGCTGTTTTTT	CDSSFQPANTGELFF
TRBV20-1	TRBJ2-6	once	.	TGCAGTGCCCTGACGGGTCGGGGAGTTGGGGCCAACGTCCTGACTTTC	CSALTGRGVGANVLTF
TRBV5-5	TRBJ1-2	few	.	TGTGCCAGCAGCTTGGCCGGAGGGGCGCGGATTGGCTACACCTTC	CASSLAGGARIGYTF
TRBV5-6	TRBJ2-7	.	TRBD2	TGTGCCAGCAGCTTGCTAGCGGGGGGAATCTACGAGCAGTACTTC	CASSLLAGGIYEQYF
TRBV11-2	TRBJ2-7	.	.	TGTGCCAGCAGCTTAGTACCGGGGGCCTACGAGCAGTACTTC	CASSLVPGAYEQYF
TRBV20-1	TRBJ1-5	.	TRBD1	TGCAGTGCCAAAGGGGGGACAGGGAGGGGGCAGCCCCAGCATTTT	CSAKGGTGRGQPQHF
TRBV6-2/TRBV6-3	TRBJ1-2	many	.	TGTGCCAGCTGGGGGGCGCGAGGCTACACCTTC	CASWGARGYTF
TRBV29-1	TRBJ2-1	.	.	TGCAGCGTTGATCCCCTTCGCAGCAGGGTGTTAAATGAGCAGTTCTTC	CSVDPLRSRVLNEQFF
TRBV29-1	TRBJ2-1	.	TRBD1	TGCAGCGTCTTCCCCGGGGACAGGGCGGGACACGATGAGCAGTTCTTC	CSVFPGDRAGHDEQFF
TRBV20-1	TRBJ1-1	few	TRBD1	TGCAGTGCTAAGTATAAACGGGGAGGGGGCGAAGCTTTCTTT	CSAKYKRGGGEAFF